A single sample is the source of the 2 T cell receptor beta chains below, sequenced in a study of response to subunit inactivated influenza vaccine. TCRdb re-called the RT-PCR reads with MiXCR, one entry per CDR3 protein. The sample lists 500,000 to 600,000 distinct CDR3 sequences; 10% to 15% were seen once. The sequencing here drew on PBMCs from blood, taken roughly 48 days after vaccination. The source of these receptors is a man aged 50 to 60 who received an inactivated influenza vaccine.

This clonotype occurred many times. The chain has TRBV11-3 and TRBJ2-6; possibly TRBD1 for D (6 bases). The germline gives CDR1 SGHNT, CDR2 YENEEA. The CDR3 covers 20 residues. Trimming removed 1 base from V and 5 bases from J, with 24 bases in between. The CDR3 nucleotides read TGTGCCAGCAGCTTAGGGTTCCTGGACAGAAAAACCTCCTGGGCCAACGTCCTGACTTTC. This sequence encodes CASSLGFLDRKTSWANVLTF.

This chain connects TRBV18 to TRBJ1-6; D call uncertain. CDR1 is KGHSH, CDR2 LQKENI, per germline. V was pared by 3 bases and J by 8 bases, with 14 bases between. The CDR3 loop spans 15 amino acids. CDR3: CASSPAGRSDSPLHF. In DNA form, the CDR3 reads TGTGCCAGCTCACCCGCGGGCCGGTCCGATTCACCCCTCCACTTT.